The rows below give T cell receptor beta chains drawn from one sample of a study of T-cell reconstitution after alpha-beta-depleted transplantation in children. TCRdb used MiXCR to reprocess the PCR reads, holding one entry per CDR3 protein. The profile shows about 91,000 distinct CDR3 sequences, 8% to 9% of them singletons. Sequenced material: PBMCs from the stem cell graft donor, taken from the stem cell graft. The receptors derive from a human donor who donated a stem cell graft to a child with congenital amegakaryocytic thrombocytopenia. The CDR3 runs from the conserved cysteine through the conserved F or W. D genes are given only for firm matches. Not every row has a clone size; where given, it reads once, few, many or a size class.

abundance	v_gene	d_gene	j_gene	CDR3aa	CDR3nt
many	TRBV28	NA	TRBJ2-2	CASSLDYTGELFF	TGTGCCAGCAGCTTAGATTACACCGGGGAGCTGTTTTTT
NA	TRBV2	NA	TRBJ2-3	CASSTSLRDTQYF	TGTGCCAGCAGTACATCACTACGAGATACGCAGTATTTT
many	TRBV5-5	NA	TRBJ1-5	CASSLNSEQPQHF	TGTGCCAGCAGCTTAAATTCGGAGCAGCCCCAGCATTTT
once	TRBV7-2	NA	TRBJ2-1	CASSLALILSNEQFF	TGTGCCAGCAGCTTAGCTCTGATTCTTAGCAATGAGCAGTTCTTC
many	TRBV27	TRBD1	TRBJ1-2	CASSATGGTSYGYTF	TGTGCCAGCAGTGCGACAGGGGGGACCTCCTATGGCTACACCTTC
many	TRBV5-5	NA	TRBJ1-1	CASSLVQTARAEAFF	TGTGCCAGCAGCTTGGTACAGACGGCCCGCGCTGAAGCTTTCTTT
once	TRBV15	NA	TRBJ2-1	CATSRGGGNEQFF	TGTGCCACCAGCAGAGGAGGGGGCAATGAGCAGTTCTTC
many	TRBV6-5	NA	TRBJ1-1	CASSYSQTNTEAFF	TGTGCCAGCAGTTATTCCCAGACGAACACTGAAGCTTTCTTT
many	TRBV5-1	NA	TRBJ2-1	CASTLRDRRVGEQFF	TGCGCCAGCACTTTGAGGGACCGACGGGTTGGTGAGCAGTTCTTC
many	TRBV10-3	NA	TRBJ1-5	CAISESRGDQPQHF	TGTGCCATCAGTGAGTCGAGAGGGGATCAGCCCCAGCATTTT
many	TRBV29-1	TRBD1	TRBJ1-4	CSVEDRANEKLFF	TGCAGCGTTGAGGACAGGGCGAATGAAAAACTGTTTTTT
many	TRBV6-5	NA	TRBJ2-2	CASSSDRRDTGELFF	TGTGCCAGCAGCTCTGACAGAAGGGACACCGGGGAGCTGTTTTTT
NA	TRBV24-1	TRBD1	TRBJ1-5	CATSDSGQGGNQPQHF	TGTGCCACCAGTGACTCAGGACAGGGGGGCAATCAGCCCCAGCATTTT
NA	TRBV10-3	NA	TRBJ2-7	CAISGGGAGEQYF	TGTGCCATCAGCGGTGGGGGGGCCGGAGAGCAGTACTTC
many	TRBV7-2	TRBD1	TRBJ2-1	CASSYRTGRNEQFF	TGTGCCAGCAGCTACCGGACAGGGAGGAATGAGCAGTTCTTC
many	TRBV6-5	TRBD1	TRBJ2-2	CASSSLTGAINTGELFF	TGTGCCAGCAGTTCCTTGACAGGGGCCATCAACACCGGGGAGCTGTTTTTT
NA	TRBV7-7	NA	TRBJ2-2	CASSLGLNTGELFF	TGTGCCAGCAGCTTGGGCCTCAACACCGGGGAGCTGTTTTTT
once	TRBV7-3	NA	TRBJ1-1	CASSLQGWNTEAFF	TGTGCCAGCAGCCTGCAGGGTTGGAACACTGAAGCTTTCTTT
few	TRBV19	NA	TRBJ1-5	CASATGPNQPQHF	TGTGCCAGTGCCACAGGGCCCAATCAGCCCCAGCATTTT
many	TRBV28	NA	TRBJ2-5	CASSLDVAEETQYF	TGTGCCAGCAGTTTAGACGTGGCGGAGGAGACCCAGTACTTC
few	TRBV5-1	NA	TRBJ1-4	CASSRQLDTRELFF	TGCGCCAGCAGCCGACAATTGGACACGAGAGAGCTGTTTTTT
many	TRBV20-1	NA	TRBJ2-7	CSAYHSAGGDEQYF	TGCAGTGCCTACCACTCGGCCGGGGGAGATGAGCAGTACTTC
NA	TRBV20-1	NA	TRBJ1-2	CSSRDDPLGYTF	TGCAGTTCGCGGGACGACCCCCTGGGCTACACCTTC
many	TRBV6-5	TRBD1	TRBJ1-4	CASSYSDPGQGANEKLFF	TGTGCCAGCAGTTACTCGGATCCGGGACAGGGCGCTAATGAAAAACTGTTTTTT
NA	TRBV6-1	TRBD2	TRBJ2-3	CASSPSGTTDTQYF	TGTGCCAGCAGTCCTAGCGGGACCACAGATACGCAGTATTTT
few	TRBV18	TRBD1	TRBJ1-5	CASSPTGGLSNQPQHF	TGTGCCAGCTCACCTACAGGGGGCTTGAGCAATCAGCCCCAGCATTTT
many	TRBV6-1	NA	TRBJ1-2	CASSEAKNYGYTF	TGTGCCAGCAGTGAGGCAAAAAACTATGGCTACACCTTC
many	TRBV20-1	TRBD2	TRBJ2-1	CSASAGGSYNEQFF	TGCAGTGCCTCGGCGGGGGGCTCCTACAATGAGCAGTTCTTC
many	TRBV28	TRBD1	TRBJ1-2	CASRWTGSGYTF	TGTGCCAGCAGGTGGACAGGGTCCGGCTACACCTTC
NA	TRBV6-5	TRBD1	TRBJ1-3	CASSLDRASGNTIYF	TGTGCCAGCAGTTTGGACAGGGCGTCTGGAAACACCATATATTTT
many	TRBV20-1	TRBD2	TRBJ2-1	CSARGTGLASYNEQFF	TGCAGTGCTAGAGGGACGGGACTAGCTTCTTACAATGAGCAGTTCTTC
many	TRBV4-1	TRBD1	TRBJ2-7	CASSRTFAQGAYEQYF	TGCGCCAGCAGCCGAACTTTCGCTCAGGGGGCCTACGAGCAGTACTTC
many	TRBV12-3/TRBV12-4	TRBD1	TRBJ2-1	CASSSGRDRGSDEQFF	TGTGCCAGCAGTTCCGGCCGGGACAGGGGATCCGATGAGCAGTTCTTC
many	TRBV27	NA	TRBJ2-5	CASSARGLQETQYF	TGTGCCAGCAGTGCCCGGGGGCTCCAAGAGACCCAGTACTTC
few	TRBV20-1	NA	TRBJ1-1	CSAQDRNTEAFF	TGCAGTGCCCAAGACAGGAACACTGAAGCTTTCTTT
many	TRBV20-1	NA	TRBJ2-7	CSGSLPGRNWGEQYF	TGCAGTGGCTCCCTACCGGGACGCAACTGGGGGGAGCAGTACTTC
many	TRBV20-1	NA	TRBJ1-1	CSAHLRGRGTEAFF	TGCAGTGCCCATTTACGGGGGAGGGGCACTGAAGCTTTCTTT